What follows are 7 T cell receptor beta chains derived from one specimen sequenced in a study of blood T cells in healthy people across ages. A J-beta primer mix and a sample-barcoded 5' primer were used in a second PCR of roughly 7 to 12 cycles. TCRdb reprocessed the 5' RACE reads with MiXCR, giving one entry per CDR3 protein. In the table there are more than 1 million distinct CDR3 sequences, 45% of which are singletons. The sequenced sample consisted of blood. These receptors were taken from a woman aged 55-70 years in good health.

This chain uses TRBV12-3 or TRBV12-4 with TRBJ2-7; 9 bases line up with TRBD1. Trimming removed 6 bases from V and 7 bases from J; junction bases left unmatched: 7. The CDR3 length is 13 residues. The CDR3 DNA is TGTGCCAGCAGGGGACAGGGAGATAGGGAGCAGTACTTC. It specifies CASRGQGDREQYF.

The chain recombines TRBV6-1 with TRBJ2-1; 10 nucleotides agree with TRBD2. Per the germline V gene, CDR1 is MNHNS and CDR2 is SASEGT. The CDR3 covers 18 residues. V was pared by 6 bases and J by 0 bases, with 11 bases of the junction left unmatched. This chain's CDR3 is CASRSITSGIRSYNEQFF. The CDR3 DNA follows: TGTGCCAGCAGGAGTATAACTAGCGGGATACGCTCCTACAATGAGCAGTTCTTC.

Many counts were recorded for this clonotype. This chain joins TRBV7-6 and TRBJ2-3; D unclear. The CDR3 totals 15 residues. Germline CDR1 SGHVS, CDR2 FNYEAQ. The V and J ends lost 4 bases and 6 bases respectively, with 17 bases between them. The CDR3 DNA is TGTGCCAGCAGCTCTGACGTGGGCCCCCCCGATACGCAGTATTTT. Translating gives CASSSDVGPPDTQYF.

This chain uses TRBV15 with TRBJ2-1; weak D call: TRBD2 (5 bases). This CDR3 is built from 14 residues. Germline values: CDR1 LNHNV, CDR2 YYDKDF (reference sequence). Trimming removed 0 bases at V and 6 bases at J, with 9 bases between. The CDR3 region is CATSRDGGLNEQFF. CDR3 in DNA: TGTGCCACCAGCAGAGATGGAGGTCTCAATGAGCAGTTCTTC.

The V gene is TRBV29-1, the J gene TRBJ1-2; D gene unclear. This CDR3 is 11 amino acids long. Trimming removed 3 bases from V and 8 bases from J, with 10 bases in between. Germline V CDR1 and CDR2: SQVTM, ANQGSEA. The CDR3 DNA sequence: TGCAGCGTTGATGGAGCTTGGGGCTACACCTTC. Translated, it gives CSVDGAWGYTF. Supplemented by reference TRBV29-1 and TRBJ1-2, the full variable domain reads SAVISQKPSRDICQRGTSLTIQCQVDSQVTMMFWYRQQPGQSLTLIATANQGSEATYESGFVIDKFPISRPNLTFSTLTVSNMSPEDSSIYLCSVDGAWGYTFGSGTRLTVV.

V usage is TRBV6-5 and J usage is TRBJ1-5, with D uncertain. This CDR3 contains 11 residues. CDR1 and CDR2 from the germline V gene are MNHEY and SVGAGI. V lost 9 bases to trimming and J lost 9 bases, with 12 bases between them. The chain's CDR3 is CASGPDGPQHF. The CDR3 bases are TGTGCCAGTGGCCCGGATGGGCCCCAGCATTTT.

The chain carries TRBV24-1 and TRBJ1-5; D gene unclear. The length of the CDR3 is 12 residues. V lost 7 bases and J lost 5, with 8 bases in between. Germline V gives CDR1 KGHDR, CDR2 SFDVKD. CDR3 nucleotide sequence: TGTGCCACCAGGGACTCAGATCAGCCCCAGCATTTT. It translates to CATRDSDQPQHF.